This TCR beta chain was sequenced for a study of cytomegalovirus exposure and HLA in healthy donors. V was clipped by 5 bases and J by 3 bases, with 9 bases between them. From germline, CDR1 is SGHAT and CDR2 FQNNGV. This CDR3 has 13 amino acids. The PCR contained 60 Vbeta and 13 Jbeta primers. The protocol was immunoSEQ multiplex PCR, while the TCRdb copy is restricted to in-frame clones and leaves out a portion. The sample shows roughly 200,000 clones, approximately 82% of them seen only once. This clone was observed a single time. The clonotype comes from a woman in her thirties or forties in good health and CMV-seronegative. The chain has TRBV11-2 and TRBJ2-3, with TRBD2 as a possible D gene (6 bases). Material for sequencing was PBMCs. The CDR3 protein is CASSGGLTDTQYF. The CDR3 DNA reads TGTGCCAGCAGCGGGGGGTTGACAGATACGCAGTATTTT. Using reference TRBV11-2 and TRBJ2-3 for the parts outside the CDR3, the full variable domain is EAGVAQSPRYKIIEKRQSVAFWCNPISGHATLYWYQQILGQGPKLLIQFQNNGVVDDSQLPKDRFSAERLKGVDSTLKIQPAKLEDSAVYLCASSGGLTDTQYFGPGTRLTVL.